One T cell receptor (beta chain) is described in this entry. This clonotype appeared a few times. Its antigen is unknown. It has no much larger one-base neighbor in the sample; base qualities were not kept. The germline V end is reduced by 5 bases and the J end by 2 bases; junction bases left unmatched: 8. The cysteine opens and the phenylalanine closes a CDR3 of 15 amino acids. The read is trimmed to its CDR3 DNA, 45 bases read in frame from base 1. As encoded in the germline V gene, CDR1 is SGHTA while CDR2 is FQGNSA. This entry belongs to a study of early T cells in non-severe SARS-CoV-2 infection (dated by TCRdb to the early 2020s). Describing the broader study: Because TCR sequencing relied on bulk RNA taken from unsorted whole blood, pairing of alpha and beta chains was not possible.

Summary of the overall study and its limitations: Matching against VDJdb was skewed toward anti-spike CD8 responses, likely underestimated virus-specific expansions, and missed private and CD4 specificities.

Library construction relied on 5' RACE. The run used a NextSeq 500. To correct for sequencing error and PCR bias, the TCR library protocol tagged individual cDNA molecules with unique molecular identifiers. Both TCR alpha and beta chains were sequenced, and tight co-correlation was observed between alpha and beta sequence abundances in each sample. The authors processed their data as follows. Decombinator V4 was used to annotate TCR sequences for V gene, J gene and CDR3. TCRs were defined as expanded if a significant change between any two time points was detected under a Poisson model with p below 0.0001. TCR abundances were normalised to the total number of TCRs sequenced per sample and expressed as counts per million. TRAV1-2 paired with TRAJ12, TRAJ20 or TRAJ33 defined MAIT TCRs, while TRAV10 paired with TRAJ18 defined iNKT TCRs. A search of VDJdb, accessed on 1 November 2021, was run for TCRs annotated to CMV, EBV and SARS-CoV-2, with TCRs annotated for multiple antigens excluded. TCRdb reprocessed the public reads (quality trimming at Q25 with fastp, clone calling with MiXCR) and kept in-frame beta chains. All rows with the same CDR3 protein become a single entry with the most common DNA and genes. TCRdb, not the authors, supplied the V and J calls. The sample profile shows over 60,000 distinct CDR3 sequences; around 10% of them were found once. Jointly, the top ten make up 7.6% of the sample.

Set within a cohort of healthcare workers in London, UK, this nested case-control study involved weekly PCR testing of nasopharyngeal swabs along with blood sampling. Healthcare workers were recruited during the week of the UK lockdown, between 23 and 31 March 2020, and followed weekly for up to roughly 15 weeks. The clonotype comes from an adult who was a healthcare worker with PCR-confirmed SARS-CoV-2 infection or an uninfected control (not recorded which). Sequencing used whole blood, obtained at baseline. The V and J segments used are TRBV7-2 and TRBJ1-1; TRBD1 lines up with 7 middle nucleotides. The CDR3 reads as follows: CASSPLTGINTEAFF. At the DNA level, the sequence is TGTGCCAGCAGCCCGCTGACAGGGATAAACACTGAAGCTTTCTTT. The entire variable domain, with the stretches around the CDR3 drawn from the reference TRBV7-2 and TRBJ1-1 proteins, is GAGVSQSPSNKVTEKGKDVELRCDPISGHTALYWYRQSLGQGLEFLIYFQGNSAPDKSGLPSDRFSAERTGGSVSTLTIQRTQQEDSAVYLCASSPLTGINTEAFFGQGTRLTVV.